Following are 2 T cell receptor beta chains from one sample sequenced in a study of naive and memory T cell subsets. Four PCR rounds used nested alpha and beta constant region primers plus the SP2 primer. TCRdb called the 5' RACE reads again in MiXCR, with one record for every CDR3 protein. The sample contains 30,000 to 40,000 distinct CDR3 sequences, 16% of which appear only once. The library had UMIs added by 3' ligation of an oligonucleotide to TCR cDNA. All receptors derive from a female donor in good health.

This clonotype is judged medium-sized. This chain uses TRBV7-6 with TRBJ2-1, with TRBD1 identical over 7 bases. V shed 3 bases, J shed 3 bases, and the junction held 11 bases outside the gene matches. The length of the CDR3 is 17 residues. From germline, CDR1 is SGHVS and CDR2 FNYEAQ. CDR3 residues: CASSLPRQGGGYNEQFF. DNA of the CDR3: TGTGCCAGCAGCTTGCCTAGGCAAGGGGGCGGCTACAATGAGCAGTTCTTC.

The sample holds a few counts of this clonotype. The rearrangement uses TRBV5-1 and TRBJ2-1; D is undetermined. Germline CDR1 reads SGHRS; CDR2 reads YFSETQ. Between the trimmed V and J ends, which lost 0 bases and 6 bases, there was a span of 7 bases. The CDR3 extends over 13 amino acids. The CDR3 DNA follows: TGCGCCAGCAGCTTGGCCTGGGCCAATGAGCAGTTCTTC. It codes for CASSLAWANEQFF.